The 14 T cell receptor beta chains given below trace back to one sample, sequenced in a study of blood T cell repertoires in COVID-19 (dated by TCRdb to about 2020). Libraries were built with the immunoSEQ multiplex PCR assay. TCRdb took over this immuneACCESS table, retaining in-frame rearrangements with V and J assigned. Such tables are incomplete; in checked studies, under half of the missing clones stem from an unresolved V gene, and the remainder is unexplained. The sample table shows around 84,000 clones, and around 88% are seen once. The ten biggest clones cover over 35% of the sample. Sequences were obtained from peripheral blood. These receptors were obtained from an elderly man with active or convalescent COVID-19.

The chain couples TRBV18 to TRBJ2-1; 10 nucleotides line up with TRBD1. Germline-derived CDR1 and CDR2 are KGHSH and LQKENI. The CDR3 runs to 15 residues. V shed 3 bases, J shed 7 bases, and the junction held 6 bases outside the gene matches. The CDR3 is CASSPLGQGRNEQFF. CDR3 DNA sequence: TGTGCCAGCTCACCTTTGGGACAGGGGAGGAATGAGCAGTTCTTC.

The chain carries TRBV21-1 and TRBJ2-4; the table calls TRBD2, which could not be checked here. TRBV21-1 is designated a pseudogene. This CDR3 comprises 14 residues. The CDR3: CASSLRLAANIQYF. In DNA form, the CDR3 reads TGTGCCAGCAGCCTGAGACTAGCGGCAAACATTCAGTACTTC.

CDR3 in DNA: TGTGCCAGTACTAAGACAGGGATTCGAACTAGCAATCAGCCCCAGCATTTT. It is translated as CASTKTGIRTSNQPQHF. This chain connects TRBV19 to TRBJ1-5, with 7 positions matching TRBD1. The CDR3 runs 17 residues. Germline V gene lookup returns CDR1 LNHDA and CDR2 SQIVND (reference sequence). The J segment lost 0 bases and the V segment lost 7 bases, leaving 12 bases of the junction unmatched.

The chain is built from TRBV27 and TRBJ1-4; D unresolved. Germline lookup yields CDR1 MNHEY and CDR2 SMNVEV (reference sequence). CDR3 length: 14 residues. Trimming took 0 bases from V and 7 from J, leaving 9 bases between them. The CDR3 is CASSLSPPGEKLFF. The CDR3 coding sequence is TGTGCCAGCAGTTTATCCCCCCCCGGTGAAAAACTGTTTTTT. The full variable domain, with the rest looked up from reference TRBV27 and TRBJ1-4, is EAQVTQNPRYLITVTGKKLTVTCSQNMNHEYMSWYRQDPGLGLRQIYYSMNVEVTDKGDVPEGYKVSRKEKRNFPLILESPSPNQTSLYFCASSLSPPGEKLFFGSGTQLSVL.

V gene TRBV24-1 combines with J gene TRBJ1-2; D remains ambiguous. V was clipped by 7 bases and J by 4 bases, with 12 bases between them. The CDR3 loop spans 13 amino acids. Germline CDR1 is KGHDR and CDR2 is SFDVKD. In DNA form, the CDR3 reads TGTGCCACCAGCGCCGGGGTCGGCTATGGCTACACCTTC. Translation: CATSAGVGYGYTF.

J is TRBJ2-3 and V is TRBV3-1 (or the pseudogene TRBV3-2); 9 bases line up with TRBD2. Per the germline V gene, CDR1 is LGHDT and CDR2 is YNNKEL (reference sequence). The CDR3 consists of 16 residues. V lost 1 base, J lost 9 bases, and 11 bases stayed unmatched. CDR3 sequence reads: CASSQGGLAGEGTQYF. The CDR3 region has the DNA TGTGCCAGCAGCCAAGGTGGTTTAGCGGGAGAGGGCACGCAGTATTTT.

This chain uses TRBV19 with TRBJ2-3, with no clear D. Trimming cost V 0 bases and J 6 bases, with 7 bases left between them. The CDR3 is 13 amino acids. Per germline, CDR1 LNHDA and CDR2 SQIVND (reference sequence). The CDR3 DNA follows: TGTGCCAGTAGTATAGATCGCGAGGATACGCAGTATTTT. Its protein is CASSIDREDTQYF.

This chain joins TRBV18 and TRBJ1-5; 8 bases agree with TRBD1. The length of the CDR3 is 14 residues. Germline V gives CDR1 KGHSH, CDR2 LQKENI. J was trimmed by 5 bases and V by 8 bases; bases with no gene match: 8. CDR3 amino acids: CASARQGFDQPQHF. CDR3 nucleotides: TGTGCCAGCGCTCGACAGGGGTTTGATCAGCCCCAGCATTTT.

The V and J genes are TRBV6-5 and TRBJ1-1; D is ambiguous. In germline, CDR1 is MNHEY, CDR2 SVGAGI. This CDR3 spans 14 amino acids. Trimming cost V 5 bases and J 4 bases, with 14 bases left between them. The CDR3: CASSLKLVRTEAFF. DNA for the CDR3: TGTGCCAGCAGTCTAAAACTGGTTCGCACTGAAGCTTTCTTT.

The chain employs TRBV13 and TRBJ1-2; D uncertain. The CDR3 runs to 15 residues. Per the germline V gene, CDR1 is PRHDT and CDR2 is FYEKMQ (reference sequence). V lost 0 bases to trimming and J lost 4 bases, with 12 bases between them. The DNA for the CDR3 is TGTGCCAGCAGCTTAGGACAAAGACTAATCTATGGCTACACCTTC. The encoded protein is CASSLGQRLIYGYTF.

This chain uses TRBV30 with TRBJ1-6; D uncertain. Germline V gene sequence: CDR1 GTSNPN, CDR2 SVGIG (reference sequence). The V end lost 2 bases, the J end lost 5 bases, and 7 bases lay between the germline ends. This CDR3 is built from 13 residues. The CDR3 coding sequence is TGTGCCTGGAGTCAACCGGATAATTCACCCCTCCACTTT. Translating gives CAWSQPDNSPLHF.

The gene calls are TRBV7-2 and TRBJ2-2; D perhaps matches TRBD2 (6 bases). V was cut by 1 base and J by 4 bases, with 10 bases left in between. This CDR3 comprises 15 residues. Germline V gene sequence: CDR1 SGHTA, CDR2 FQGNSA. The chain's CDR3 is CASSLDQGGTGELFF. The CDR3 bases are TGTGCCAGCAGCTTAGATCAGGGAGGCACCGGGGAGCTGTTTTTT.

CDR3 bases: TGTGCCAGTATAGGGGGCGCTGGGGAAAAACTGTTTTTT. Amino acids: CASIGGAGEKLFF. The V call is TRBV19, the J call TRBJ1-4; TRBD1 aligns across 7 bases. Germline assignment: CDR1 LNHDA and CDR2 SQIVND (reference sequence). The CDR3 sequence is 13 residues long. J gave up 8 bases and V 7 bases, and 7 bases lay outside the gene matches.

The chain couples TRBV11-3 to TRBJ2-5; 7 bases line up with TRBD1. The germline CDR1 and CDR2 sequences are SGHNT and YENEEA. V lost 6 bases and J lost 2; bases outside the gene matches: 6. The CDR3 runs 14 residues. CDR3 sequence (DNA): TGTGCCAGCAGTCACCGACAGGGTCAAGAGACCCAGTACTTC. The encoded protein is CASSHRQGQETQYF.